A selection of T cell receptor beta chains follows, all from one sample in a study of blood T cell repertoires in COVID-19. Some clones are missing from TCRdb's copy, which holds only in-frame ones; the method was immunoSEQ multiplex PCR. The sample lists approximately 350,000 clones; about 90% were seen once. Sequenced: PBMCs or T cells enriched from blood (not recorded which). The receptors derive from a woman in her 30s who had recovered from COVID-19. Each CDR3 is given with its conserved first and last residue.

v_gene,j_gene,len,CDR3aa
TRBV15,TRBJ2-2,13,CATGTINTGELFF
TRBV10-3,TRBJ2-5,16,CAISEHLSTSKETQYF
TRBV5-8,TRBJ2-2,15,CASSLGQGLAGELFF
TRBV7-9,TRBJ1-3,17,CASTGTGPSFSGNTIYF
TRBV28,TRBJ2-1,11,CASSSTRQQFF
TRBV15,TRBJ2-7,15,CATSSLMGVFHEQYF
TRBV5-6,TRBJ1-2,13,CASSLNGEYGYTF
TRBV6-1,TRBJ1-4,14,CASSEIGQNEKLFF
TRBV5-1,TRBJ2-2,15,CASSTGTGYTGELFF
TRBV6-5,TRBJ2-7,16,CASSYSSGGGSYEQYF